This T cell receptor beta chain came from a study of T cell responses to AZD1222 COVID-19 vaccine. Study information: Second-dose schedules of about 4 or about 12 weeks were combined.

Repertoires were generated with immunoSEQ multiplex PCR, while TCRdb's copy carries only in-frame clones and drops some. The sample has 75,000 to 100,000 clones; 80% to 90% are singletons. A word on this clone: Its matching antigen is unknown.

General study points: Researchers took repertoire samples only after the peak T cell response had come. Females made up more of the donors, who were largely white British, and clonal diversity may have come out too low. Spike was spanned by vaccine-associated CD4 TCRs, which were dominant at 160-218 and 743-854.

The starting material was peripheral blood, obtained on day 0 of AZD1222 vaccination. This TCR came from an adult in good health.

In nucleotides, the CDR3 is TGTGCCAGCAGCCCAACCGGGATGCCAAGGAGGGGCTACACCTTC. This codes for CASSPTGMPRRGYTF. The chain links TRBV6-5 to TRBJ1-2; D not certain. V was trimmed by 6 bases and J by 8 bases, leaving 22 bases between them. Germline V lookup: CDR1 MNHEY, CDR2 SVGAGI. There are 15 residues in the CDR3.